This T cell receptor (beta chain) originates from a study of spatial heterogeneity in lung cancer. TCRdb passed the 5' RACE reads through MiXCR, listing each CDR3 protein once. The sample includes about 3,500 distinct CDR3 sequences, 8% seen only once; the top ten take 9.5% to 12%. Time point: sample taken at primary tumor resection. The donor group consisted of 72 patients who had untreated, early-stage non-small cell lung cancer. The CDR3 contains 14 residues. V gave up 0 bases and J gave up 1 base, with 4 bases separating them. Per germline, CDR1 SEHNR and CDR2 FQNEAQ (reference sequence). Findings and caveats of the study: In tumors, expanded intratumoral alpha and beta TCR counts tracked mutation counts. Estimates put coverage of tumor T cells about 7% for alpha and 11% to 15% for beta chains.

This clonotype has a count of ten or more. Antigen: not known. The chain uses TRBV7-9 and TRBJ1-5; D is uncertain. The receptor comes from a male donor with early-stage non-small cell lung cancer. The input for sequencing was lung tumor tissue, taken at surgery. The CDR3 DNA sequence: TGTGCCAGCAGCTTAGCGGCCAGCAATCAGCCCCAGCATTTT. This translates into CASSLAASNQPQHF.